This T cell receptor beta chain was captured in a study of technical replicates of blood from several donors. J gave up 9 bases and V 2 bases, and 16 bases lay outside the gene matches. The CDR3 contains 16 residues. Germline values: CDR1 SGHRS, CDR2 YFSETQ. Libraries were prepared by immunoSEQ multiplex PCR; TCRdb keeps only in-frame clonotypes and omits some of them. The table lists about 59,000 clones, 97% of them singletons. V and J are TRBV5-1 and TRBJ2-5; TRBD2 agrees at 7 bases. What was sequenced was T cells isolated from PBMCs. The sequence derives from a human donor in good health. DNA of the CDR3: TGCGCCAGCAGCTTCGGAACGTACAGGAGACGGGGGGCCCAGTACTTC. Translating it yields CASSFGTYRRRGAQYF.